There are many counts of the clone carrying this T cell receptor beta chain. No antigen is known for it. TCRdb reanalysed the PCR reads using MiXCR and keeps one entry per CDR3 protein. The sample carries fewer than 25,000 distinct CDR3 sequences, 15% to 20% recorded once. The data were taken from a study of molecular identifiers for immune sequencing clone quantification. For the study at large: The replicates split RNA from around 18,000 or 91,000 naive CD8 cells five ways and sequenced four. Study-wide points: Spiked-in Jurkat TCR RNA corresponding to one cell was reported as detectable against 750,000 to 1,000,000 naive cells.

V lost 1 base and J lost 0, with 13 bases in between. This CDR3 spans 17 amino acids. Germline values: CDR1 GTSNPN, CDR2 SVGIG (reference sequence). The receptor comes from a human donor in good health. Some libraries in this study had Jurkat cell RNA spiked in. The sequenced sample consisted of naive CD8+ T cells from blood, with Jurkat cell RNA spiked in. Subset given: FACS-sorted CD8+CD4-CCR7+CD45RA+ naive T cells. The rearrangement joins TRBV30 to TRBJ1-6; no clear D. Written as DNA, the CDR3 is TGTGCCTGGAGTGAGACGCACTCGAGCTCCTATAATTCACCCCTCCACTTT. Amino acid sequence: CAWSETHSSSYNSPLHF.